This is a list of T cell receptor beta chains from one sample in a study of shared clonotypes between healthy human individuals. Here immunoSEQ multiplex PCR was the method, and the copy in TCRdb shows in-frame clones only, minus some. The data show roughly 2 million clones, over 85% seen once. Input material: naive CD4+ T cells sorted from blood. The receptors come from a man between 18 and 29 years old in good health. The conserved cysteine and the conserved F or W are not part of the CDR3 here. D genes are given only for firm matches.

TRBV7-9 | NA | ASSQGRLNTEAF
TRBV2 | NA | ASSVGGPYEQY
TRBV30 | TRBD1 | AWSGTGKRDQPQH
TRBV10-1 | NA | ASSESGGTEAF
TRBV11-2 | TRBD2 | ASSLVASGRPSYEQY
TRBV14 | NA | ASSQVEGLASGYT
TRBV7-2 | TRBD2 | ASSLGLAVQETQY
TRBV30 | NA | AWTVTDTQY
TRBV10-3 | NA | ASSYLDTSEAF
TRBV10-1 | NA | ASSGSASSYNEQF
TRBV5-1 | NA | ASSLDGAWNTEAF
TRBV4-1 | NA | ASSQDSSGNEKLF
TRBV4-1 | NA | ASSQDLGGVYNEQF
TRBV10-3 | TRBD2 | AITQRAGENTQY
TRBV28 | TRBD2 | ASSVGGGAKTQY
TRBV30 | NA | AWSGLGGSSYNSPLH
TRBV10-3 | NA | AISKGSNNEKLF
TRBV30 | NA | AWSVRGSTGEKLF
TRBV6-5 | NA | ASSSQGMNTEAF
TRBV7-8 | NA | ASSPGTGPYEQY
TRBV5-1 | NA | ASSEDTGTPDTQY
TRBV7-2 | TRBD1 | ASSLGQAGDTQY
TRBV7-6 | TRBD1 | ASSLDRVSGNTIY
TRBV5-4 | NA | ASSPDRSNSPLH
TRBV12-5 | TRBD2 | ASDFSGGGSYNEQF
TRBV4-1 | TRBD1 | ASSQGRTGRMDTEAF
TRBV28 | NA | ASSLQGRANYGYT
TRBV18 | TRBD1 | ASSPTGGNSPLH
TRBV6-5 | NA | ASSRGRDTDTQY
TRBV9 | TRBD1 | ASSVDPRGREAF
TRBV6-5 | NA | ASSQGYGYT